The present T cell receptor beta chain was sequenced within a study of identical twins. Unique molecular identifiers were in the cDNA, with template-switch universal primer binding. TCRdb passed the 5' RACE reads through MiXCR, listing each CDR3 protein once. Among a few hundred thousand distinct CDR3 sequences, around 15% were seen once, and the ten largest hold more than 0.4%. Study-wide points: With beta out-of-frame sequences, excess sharing by twins was weaker. Cord blood's abundant beta clonotypes had fewer insertions, unlike memory repertoires. Invariant MAIT and iNKT cells are populations that could partly confound zero-insertion analyses.

CDR1 and CDR2 (germline): DFQATT, SNEGSKA (reference sequence). The CDR3 is made up of 14 amino acids. Regarding this clonotype: Its antigen is as yet unknown. The junction does not match germline at one end; this may be a read error.

These sequences were also reported in another study, on yellow fever vaccine responses in identical twins.

The sequence came from a woman aged 18-29 years in good health. The rearrangement links TRBV20-1 to TRBJ1-1, with D maybe TRBD1 (5 bases). Sequences were obtained from CD4+ T cells sorted from blood. The CDR3 spells CGASDSRGRSEAFF. CDR3 nucleotides: TGCGGTGCTAGTGATTCTCGGGGGAGGTCTGAAGCTTTCTTT.